The 22 T cell receptor beta chains listed next were all sequenced from one sample in a study of response to subunit inactivated influenza vaccine. TCRdb itself ran the RT-PCR reads through MiXCR, one entry per CDR3 protein. The table shows some 150,000 distinct CDR3 sequences, with roughly 12% occurring only once. This sample was also put to use in a study of T cells expressing NK-cell markers. As that study records: A 5'RACE template switching approach incorporating UMIs was used to make TCR beta cDNA.

The sample consisted of CD8+ T cells sorted from PBMCs, taken 11 to 12 days after vaccination. The receptor source for this set is a man aged 45-65 years who received an inactivated influenza vaccine.

The rearrangement joins TRBV20-1 to TRBJ2-1; TRBD2 agrees at 10 bases. V was pared by 4 bases and J by 0 bases, with 3 bases of the junction left unmatched. Germline assignment: CDR1 DFQATT and CDR2 SNEGSKA (reference sequence). There are 15 residues in the CDR3. The CDR3 DNA reads TGCAGTGCTAATAAGCGGGGGGGCTCCTACAATGAGCAGTTCTTC. This gives the protein CSANKRGGSYNEQFF.

This clonotype has just a few counts. This chain uses TRBV5-5 with TRBJ2-3, with D possibly being TRBD1 (5 bases). V lost 3 bases to trimming and J lost 5 bases, with 10 bases between them. The CDR3 has 13 residues. The V gene's germline CDR1 is SGHKS and CDR2 YYEKEE (reference sequence). CDR3 DNA sequence: TGTGCCAGCAGCTCGGACATCGGAGATACGCAGTATTTT. Protein sequence: CASSSDIGDTQYF.

The chain carries TRBV9 and TRBJ2-3; D uncertain. This CDR3 comprises 14 residues. V was shortened by 7 bases and J by 3 bases, with 15 bases between the two germline ends. Germline V lookup: CDR1 SGDLS, CDR2 YYNGEE. CDR3 in amino acids: CASAADLGTDTQYF. The DNA for the CDR3 is TGTGCCAGCGCTGCAGACTTAGGAACAGATACGCAGTATTTT.

This clonotype has at least ten counts. V and J are TRBV6-2 or TRBV6-3 and TRBJ2-1; D might be TRBD1 (6 bases). In germline, CDR1 is MNHEY, CDR2 SVGEGT. V was pared by 0 bases and J by 5 bases, with 14 bases between. The CDR3 consists of 16 residues. The CDR3 DNA sequence: TGTGCCAGCAGTTACTCGAGTTCGGGACAAAACAATGAGCAGTTCTTC. Protein: CASSYSSSGQNNEQFF.

The rearrangement uses TRBV20-1 and TRBJ2-1, with 10 bases aligning to TRBD2. Trimming at V came to 4 bases and at J to 1 base, leaving 4 bases not matched to a gene. Germline CDR1 is DFQATT and CDR2 is SNEGSKA (reference sequence). There are 15 residues in the CDR3. CDR3 residues: CSATSGSRSYNEQFF. The CDR3 coding sequence is TGCAGTGCTACTAGCGGGAGTAGATCCTACAATGAGCAGTTCTTC.

V gene TRBV4-3 combines with J gene TRBJ2-7, with a possible D match to TRBD1 (6 bases). The germline gives CDR1 LGHNA, CDR2 YSLEER. Trimming took off 0 bases at V and 0 bases at J, with 9 bases between the two ends. There are 15 residues in the CDR3. The CDR3 DNA follows: TGCGCCAGCAGCCAAGATCCAGGGGCCTCCTACGAGCAGTACTTC. Translated, it gives CASSQDPGASYEQYF.

The chain recombines TRBV6-2 or TRBV6-3 with TRBJ2-1; 10 bases are a match to TRBD2. V lost 7 bases to trimming and J lost 4 bases; unmatched junction nucleotides: 4. CDR1 is MNHEY and CDR2 is SVGEGT in the germline V gene. The CDR3 is 14 amino acids. Here the CDR3 DNA reads TGTGCCAGCAACCTACTAGCGGGGTACAATGAGCAGTTCTTC. This translates into CASNLLAGYNEQFF.

This clonotype has a handful of counts. V gene TRBV5-6 combines with J gene TRBJ1-2, with 7 positions matching TRBD1. V was pared by 3 bases and J by 1 base, with 3 bases of the junction left unmatched. CDR1 and CDR2 from the germline V gene are SGHDT and YYEEEE. There are 14 residues in the CDR3. CDR3 sequence (DNA): TGTGCCAGCAGCTACGGGACAGTTAACTATGGCTACACCTTC. This encodes CASSYGTVNYGYTF.

The gene calls are TRBV6-2 or TRBV6-3 and TRBJ2-7; no clear D gene. The CDR3 has 13 amino acids. Germline lookup yields CDR1 MNHEY and CDR2 SVGEGT. V lost 2 bases and J lost 7, with 12 bases in between. Here the CDR3 DNA reads TGTGCCAGCAGTTACGCACCGAGCTGGGAGCAGTACTTC. This codes for CASSYAPSWEQYF.

This clonotype showed up just a few times. V and J are TRBV4-3 and TRBJ2-1; D is perhaps TRBD1 or TRBD2 (5 bases each). This CDR3 has 13 amino acids. Germline CDR1 is LGHNA and CDR2 is YSLEER. Trimming shortened V by 1 base and J by 7 bases, and 8 bases separated the two germline ends. CDR3 coding DNA: TGCGCCAGCAGCCAAGGGGGGTGGAATGAGCAGTTCTTC. This encodes CASSQGGWNEQFF.

The CDR3 sequence: CATSKQGLFQTQYF. The CDR3 DNA is TGTGCCACCAGCAAACAGGGACTCTTCCAGACCCAGTACTTC. This chain links TRBV15 with TRBJ2-5, with D perhaps TRBD1 or TRBD2 (6 bases each). The germline CDR1 and CDR2 sequences are LNHNV and YYDKDF (reference sequence). V was pared by 4 bases and J by 6 bases, with 15 bases between. The CDR3 contains 14 residues.

This chain uses TRBV6-2 or TRBV6-3 with TRBJ2-7, with 10 bases matching TRBD2. The CDR3 covers 14 residues. V dropped 10 bases and J dropped 2; count of bases not matched to a gene: 8. Germline CDR1 and CDR2: MNHEY and SVGEGT. The CDR3 spells CATQLAGGPYEQYF. The CDR3 bases are TGTGCCACCCAATTAGCGGGGGGACCCTACGAGCAGTACTTC.

J is TRBJ2-5 and V is TRBV27; 8 nucleotides agree with TRBD2. The CDR3 has 15 amino acids. In germline, CDR1 is MNHEY, CDR2 SMNVEV (reference sequence). With V trimmed by 6 bases and J by 4 bases, 10 bases remained unmatched. The chain's CDR3 is CASSRGTRGAETQYF. The CDR3 DNA follows: TGTGCCAGCAGCCGCGGGACTAGGGGTGCAGAGACCCAGTACTTC.

This chain uses TRBV30 with TRBJ2-7; D is uncertain. CDR1 GTSNPN and CDR2 SVGIG come from the germline V gene (reference sequence). Between the trimmed V and J ends, which lost 4 bases and 6 bases, there was a span of 10 bases. The CDR3 is 11 residues long. CDR3 nucleotides: TGTGCCTGGACCTCCAGTGGCGAGCAGTACTTC. Translation gives CAWTSSGEQYF.

Concerning this clonotype itself: A single base separates this from a much larger clone, so it may be a read error. The V and J genes are TRBV2 and TRBJ2-7; D is unclear. CDR3 length: 15 residues. From germline, CDR1 is SNHLY and CDR2 FYNNEI. V lost 4 bases and J lost 6, with 19 bases in between. CDR3 in DNA: TGTGCCAGCAGTGGCGGCACCCCCCTGTCTCTCGAGCAGTACTTC. Protein sequence: CASSGGTPLSLEQYF.

The table lists this clonotype with a few counts. The J gene is TRBJ2-7, the V gene TRBV29-1, with 7 bases lining up with TRBD1. Germline loops: CDR1 SQVTM, CDR2 ANQGSEA. CDR3 length: 16 amino acids. V trimming: 1 base; J trimming: 3 bases; junction bases outside the gene matches: 12. In DNA form, the CDR3 reads TGCAGCGTTGAAGGGGATGAGACAGGGAGTGTCTACGAGCAGTACTTC. Amino acids: CSVEGDETGSVYEQYF.

The table lists this clonotype with a few counts. The V call is TRBV6-1, the J call TRBJ1-5, with D possibly TRBD1 on 5 matching bases. In germline, CDR1 is MNHNS, CDR2 SASEGT. Between the trimmed V and J ends, which lost 3 bases and 4 bases, there was a span of 13 bases. This CDR3 has 15 residues. The CDR3 loop reads CASSEWDGKNQPQHF. In DNA form, the CDR3 reads TGTGCCAGCAGTGAGTGGGACGGAAAGAATCAGCCCCAGCATTTT.

This clonotype was picked up many times. Here the CDR3 reads CASSRTRTDTQYF. The DNA for the CDR3 is TGTGCCAGCAGCCGGACTCGCACAGATACGCAGTATTTT. This sequence joins TRBV12-3 or TRBV12-4 and TRBJ2-3, with D maybe TRBD2 (5 bases). This CDR3 region has 13 residues. Trimming took off 6 bases at V and 1 base at J, with 8 bases between the two ends.

The chain recombines TRBV4-1 with TRBJ2-5, with 7 bases identical to TRBD1. There are 16 residues in the CDR3. V lost 2 bases, J lost 2 bases, and 8 bases stayed unmatched. Germline V gives CDR1 MGHRA, CDR2 YSYEKL. Here the CDR3 reads CASSQQTGVWQETQYF. For the CDR3, the DNA is TGCGCCAGCAGCCAACAAACAGGGGTCTGGCAAGAGACCCAGTACTTC.

The CDR3 DNA follows: TGTGCCAGTAGTCTGGGACAGATGAACAATGAGCAGTTCTTC. Protein: CASSLGQMNNEQFF. The chain has TRBV19 and TRBJ2-1, with 7 bases aligning to TRBD1. Germline V gene lookup returns CDR1 LNHDA and CDR2 SQIVND (reference sequence). The V gene end was trimmed by 5 bases and the J gene end by 5 bases; junction bases not matched to a gene: 6. This CDR3 has 14 residues.

The V gene is TRBV6-2 or TRBV6-3, the J gene TRBJ2-1; a possible D gene is TRBD2 (6 bases). V lost 6 bases to trimming and J lost 0 bases, with 15 bases between them. CDR1 is MNHEY and CDR2 is SVGEGT in the germline V gene. The CDR3 loop spans 16 amino acids. The CDR3 region is CASRQIGGSSYNEQFF. As DNA, the CDR3 is TGTGCCAGCAGACAAATTGGAGGGAGCTCCTACAATGAGCAGTTCTTC.

V and J are TRBV14 and TRBJ2-1, with D tentatively TRBD2 (5 bases). Germline V gives CDR1 SGHDN, CDR2 FVKESK. Trimming took 0 bases from V and 4 from J, leaving 13 bases between them. CDR3 length equals 16 residues. The CDR3 protein is CASSQDVAGRYNEQFF. The CDR3 bases are TGTGCCAGCAGCCAAGATGTGGCGGGCCGGTACAATGAGCAGTTCTTC.